These T cell receptor beta chains were read from a single sample in a study of T cell clonotyping in hematopoietic cell transplantation. The assay was immunoSEQ multiplex PCR, and TCRdb's table has in-frame clones only and misses some. The sample contains 15,000 to 20,000 clones, about 72% of which appear only once. Sequenced here: peripheral blood mononuclear cells, sampled before stem cell transplant. All receptors derive from a man in his sixties with acute myeloid leukemia. Some clones in this sample may be carry-over from other donors' samples. CDR3s include the opening cysteine and the closing phenylalanine or tryptophan. The D gene is left open where the match is weak. Size values are once, few and many counts, or a class for expanded clones, and some rows have none.

v_call	d_call	clone_size	j_call	cdr3_nt	cdr3_aa
TRBV6-1	-	-	TRBJ1-2	TGTGCCAGCAGTGATCAGAGGGGAAGCTATGGCTACACCTTC	CASSDQRGSYGYTF
TRBV10-2	TRBD2	few	TRBJ2-7	TGCGCCAGTTTACTAGCGGGAGGCGACGAGCAGTACTTC	CASLLAGGDEQYF
TRBV5-1	TRBD2	-	TRBJ2-3	TGCGCCAGCAGCTCGAGCGGGGCGCTCACAGATACGCAGTATTTT	CASSSSGALTDTQYF
TRBV25-1	-	few	TRBJ2-1	TGTGCCAGCAGTGAGCCTCTTTCCAGGGGTTATGAGCAGTTCTTC	CASSEPLSRGYEQFF
TRBV5-1	-	few	TRBJ1-2	TGCGCCAGCAGCTTGGGAGCAGGGCAGGGCTACACCTTC	CASSLGAGQGYTF
TRBV7-9	-	-	TRBJ1-1	TGTGCCAGCAGCCCCCATACGCAGGGGAACACTGAAGCTTTCTTT	CASSPHTQGNTEAFF
TRBV4-1	TRBD2	-	TRBJ2-3	TGCGCCAGCAGCCAAGCCGGGGGGGCCACAGATACGCAGTATTTT	CASSQAGGATDTQYF
TRBV7-8	-	-	TRBJ2-1	TGTGCCAGCAGCTCGATACAGGGTCCCAATGAGCAGTTCTTC	CASSSIQGPNEQFF
TRBV7-9	-	-	TRBJ1-2	TGTGCCAGCAGCCGGACTTTACCTACGGACGGAGGCTATGGCTACACCTTC	CASSRTLPTDGGYGYTF
TRBV19	-	few	TRBJ2-5	TGTGCCAGTCAAGGGGGGGCCGGGGAGACCCAGTACTTC	CASQGGAGETQYF
TRBV7-2	TRBD2	-	TRBJ2-5	TGTGCCAGCAGCTCTCACGGGACTAGCGGGGGGGGAGAGACCCAGTACTTC	CASSSHGTSGGGETQYF
TRBV7-6	-	-	TRBJ2-6	TGTGCCAGCAGCGGACAGTCCTCTGGGGCCAACGTCCTGACTTTC	CASSGQSSGANVLTF
TRBV9	-	few	TRBJ1-2	TGTGCCAGCAGCTTTAGCCTATACTATGGCTACACCTTC	CASSFSLYYGYTF
TRBV30	-	few	TRBJ1-1	TGTGCCTGGAGTGACAACACTGAAGCTTTCTTT	CAWSDNTEAFF
TRBV19	TRBD1	few	TRBJ1-2	TGTGCCAGTAATGACAGGGGAGCCTATGGCTACACCTTC	CASNDRGAYGYTF
TRBV12-5	-	-	TRBJ2-7	TGTGCTAGTGGAGGGACACTGTCCTACGAGCAGTACTTC	CASGGTLSYEQYF
TRBV9	-	few	TRBJ1-5	TGTGCCAGCAGCGCCCCGGGGTTCGATCAGCCCCAGCATTTT	CASSAPGFDQPQHF
TRBV27	-	-	TRBJ1-1	TGTGCCAGCAGTCTTGAAAGAACGAGCACTGAAGCTTTCTTT	CASSLERTSTEAFF
TRBV10-3	-	once	TRBJ1-4	TGTGCCATCAGCCGGGACTTCGCGGCTAATGAAAAACTGTTTTTT	CAISRDFAANEKLFF
TRBV4-2	TRBD2	-	TRBJ2-7	TGTGCCAGCAGCCAAGAGGGAGCGGGGGCGGCCTACGAGCAGTACTTC	CASSQEGAGAAYEQYF
TRBV30	-	-	TRBJ1-2	TGTGCCTGGAGTTTTGGGGGAGGGAACTATGGCTACACCTTC	CAWSFGGGNYGYTF
TRBV7-9	TRBD1	-	TRBJ1-5	TGTGCCAGCAGCTTAGGGTTTGACAGGGGACAGCCCCAGCATTTT	CASSLGFDRGQPQHF
TRBV5-1	-	-	TRBJ2-7	TGCGCCAGCAGCTCCGGGACTGAGTTCTACGAGCAGTACTTC	CASSSGTEFYEQYF
TRBV7-6	TRBD1	few	TRBJ1-2	TGTGCCAGCAGCTTAGGTCCCGGAGAAGGGGAACCCGGGGACAGGGAAGGCTATGGCTACACCTTC	CASSLGPGEGEPGDREGYGYTF
TRBV6-5	-	-	TRBJ1-1	TGTGCCAGCAGTACGACAGGTCCCACGCGAGAAGCTTTCTTT	CASSTTGPTREAFF
TRBV9	-	-	TRBJ2-1	TGTGCCAGCAGCACCCCTAGCGTCGAGCAGTTCTTC	CASSTPSVEQFF
TRBV12-5	-	-	TRBJ2-7	TGTGCTAGTGGTTCCCCATCATCCCGGACGCCCAGCGAGCAGTACTTC	CASGSPSSRTPSEQYF
TRBV19	-	-	TRBJ1-1	TGTGCCAGTTTTCCGGGACTTCGAGTCACTGAAGCTTTCTTT	CASFPGLRVTEAFF
TRBV29-1	-	-	TRBJ1-2	TGCAGCGTTACCCGGGCCCCGAACCCCCTCTACACCTTC	CSVTRAPNPLYTF
TRBV7-8	-	-	TRBJ1-3	TGTGCCAGCAGCTTAGGCCAGTCCTCTGGAAACACCATATATTTT	CASSLGQSSGNTIYF
TRBV27	TRBD1	once	TRBJ1-5	TGTGCCAGCAGTAAGATGACAGGGAGACATTATAGCAATCAGCCCCAGCATTTT	CASSKMTGRHYSNQPQHF
TRBV7-2	-	-	TRBJ2-7	TGTGCCAGCAGCCAACATGGGGGAGGTGGCTACGAGCAGTACTTC	CASSQHGGGGYEQYF
TRBV6-5	TRBD1	-	TRBJ2-5	TGTGCCAGCAGTTACTCGGGGACAGTTCAAGAGACCCAGTACTTC	CASSYSGTVQETQYF
TRBV4-2	-	few	TRBJ1-2	TGTGCCAGCAGCCAAGGGCCCGGGGATTTCTATGGCTACACCTTC	CASSQGPGDFYGYTF
TRBV7-3	-	-	TRBJ2-5	TGTGCCAGCAGCTTAGCCGGGGGCCACCAAGAGACCCAGTACTTC	CASSLAGGHQETQYF
TRBV27	TRBD1	-	TRBJ2-1	TGTGCCAGCAGTTTGGGGGGACAGGGGCAGAATGAGCAGTTCTTC	CASSLGGQGQNEQFF
TRBV5-6	TRBD1	-	TRBJ1-5	TGTGCCAGCAGCTTGAGAGGACAGGGGGTTCGTCAGCCCCAGCATTTT	CASSLRGQGVRQPQHF
TRBV5-6	-	-	TRBJ1-1	TGTGCCAGCAGCTTGCGGGGGACTGAAGCTTTCTTT	CASSLRGTEAFF